This T cell receptor (beta chain) was observed in a study of regulatory T cells in long-lasting Graves disease listed by TCRdb under 2021. A note on the overall study: Persistent Graves' disease was defined as antithyroid drug treatment for over 5 years with persistently positive TSH receptor autoantibodies. Persistent Graves' disease patients were compared with newly diagnosed Graves' disease patients by peripheral blood TCR sequencing and RNA sequencing. The study took place in China and was registered as a clinical trial. A total of around 35 samples were covered by TCR sequencing, comprising approximately 13 persistent and about 20 newly diagnosed Graves' disease patients. In the clinical cohort, patients with persistent Graves' disease had used antithyroid drugs for an average of about 9.3 years.

The germline V gene sets CDR1 to KGHDR and CDR2 to SFDVKD. The CDR3 runs 15 amino acids, cysteine and phenylalanine included. Of all the DNA, just the CDR3 is kept, 45 bases in frame from base 1. Sample time point, as interpreted from the label and publication: persistent/refractory GD, antithyroid drugs over 5 years with positive TRAb. For both TCR sequencing and RNA sequencing, RNA was extracted from PBMCs in TRIzol. The diagnosis of Graves' disease was made according to American Thyroid Association guidelines. The patients came from an endocrinology department in Xi'an, China. From each patient, approximately 9.9 milliliters of peripheral blood was collected into an EDTA anticoagulant tube. PBMCs were isolated by Ficoll Paque Plus density gradient separation without further T cell sorting. An Agilent 2100 Bioanalyzer and agarose gel were used to check RNA quality, and a NanoDrop 2000 was used to measure RNA concentration.

Regarding this clonotype: Its antigen has not been determined. A read error may account for a junction end that differs from germline.

Library construction relied on multiplex PCR. Instrument used: Illumina HiSeq 4000. To build TCR beta libraries, CDR3 regions were amplified by Arm-PCR using iRepertoire HTBI primers. Gel purification was performed on PCR products prior to sequencing. Turning to the authors' computational methods: Gene usage analysis of CDR3 amino acid clonotypes used the 62 TRBV and approximately 13 TRBJ segments found across samples. COPE and FqMerger were used to merge filtered high-quality paired reads into contigs. BLAST was used to align contigs to IMGT TRBV, TRBD and TRBJ reference genes, with CDR3 defined following IMGT. Highly expanded clones were defined as clonotypes with a frequency above 0.1%. Shannon entropy was used to measure repertoire diversity, and the Gini coefficient was used to measure V-J evenness. Clonotypes shared by more than one individual were considered public. TCRdb took the public reads, trimmed them with fastp at Q25, ran MiXCR for clone calling and kept in-frame beta chains. Entries that share a CDR3 protein sequence are merged under the most common genes and DNA. These V and J calls originate from TCRdb's pipeline instead of the authors' own analysis. Counted in this sample were roughly 400,000 distinct CDR3 sequences; more than 20% of them appeared once. The ten largest clonotypes hold less than 25% of the sample.

The investigation overall reported the following: Compared with newly diagnosed patients, patients with persistent Graves' disease had lower TCR Shannon entropy and fewer highly expanded clones, which suggests clonal expansion. The study examined only peripheral blood because the primary lesion, thyroid tissue, could not be accessed. The authors noted that the small sample size was a limitation that may lower accuracy. Patients with persistent disease shared more public clonotypes (over 2,500) than newly diagnosed patients did (approximately 1,000). TRBV28, TRBJ1-2 and TRBJ2-5 were preferentially used in persistent disease, while TRBV20-1 and TRBJ2-1 were favored in newly diagnosed disease. Sequencing and analysis were restricted to the TCR beta chain.

The chain is assembled from TRBV24-1 and TRBJ2-5; 11 central bases correspond to TRBD2. Specimen: peripheral blood mononuclear cells (PBMCs), collected when the disease was refractory, from a patient treated with antithyroid drugs. This receptor was obtained from a female donor with Graves disease. CDR3 reads: CATSDGLAGQGTQYF. The nucleotide sequence reads TGTGCCACCAGTGATGGACTAGCGGGCCAAGGGACCCAGTACTTC.